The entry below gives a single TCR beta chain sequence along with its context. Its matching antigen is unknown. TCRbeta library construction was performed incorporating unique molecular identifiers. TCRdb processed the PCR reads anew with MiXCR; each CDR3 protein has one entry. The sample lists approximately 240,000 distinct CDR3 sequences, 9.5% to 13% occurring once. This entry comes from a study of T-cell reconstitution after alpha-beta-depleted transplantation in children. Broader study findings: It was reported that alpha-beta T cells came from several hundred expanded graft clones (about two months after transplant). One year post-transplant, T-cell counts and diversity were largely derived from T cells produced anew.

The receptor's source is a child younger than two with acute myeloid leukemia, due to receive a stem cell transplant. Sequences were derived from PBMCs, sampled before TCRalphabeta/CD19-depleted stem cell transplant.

The CDR3 here is CASSLGVGNEQFF. Written as DNA, the CDR3 is TGTGCCAGCAGCTTAGGAGTGGGCAATGAGCAGTTCTTC. The chain has TRBV7-9 and TRBJ2-1; no firm D call. The CDR3 is 13 amino acids. Trimming took off 1 base at V and 6 bases at J, with 7 bases between the two ends. The germline V gene encodes CDR1 SEHNR and CDR2 FQNEAQ (reference sequence).